Here is one TCR beta chain with its context. This receptor's antigen is unknown. Base qualities are missing; no much larger clone stands one base away. Compared with germline, V lacks 7 bases and J lacks 4 bases; bases without a gene match: 13. The CDR3 has 15 amino acids, counting the end cysteine and phenylalanine. The read is trimmed to its CDR3 DNA, 45 bases read in frame from base 1. The germline V gene sets CDR1 to MDHEN and CDR2 to SYDVKM. This entry comes from a study of blood T cells in healthy people across ages (dated by TCRdb to about 2015). Regarding the research as a whole: In model experiments, template switching captured about one uniquely barcoded TCR beta cDNA molecule for every two T cells. The study measured age-related changes in TCR beta repertoire diversity using deep sequencing normalized with unique cDNA molecular identifiers. The donors were split into four age groups: young (average around 15 years), middle-aged (about 40), aged (approximately 59) and long-lived (under 90). To avoid experimental bias, donors of different ages were spread randomly across the sequencing lanes. The study analyzed two additional independent replicas of 1 million unique cDNA reads from the same blood draw for two donors, one aged 18 to 29 and one aged 80 or older.

Library preparation employed 5' RACE. Sequencer: Illumina HiSeq 2500. The second PCR ran for about 6 to 12 cycles and used a J-beta primer mix along with a sample-barcoded 5' primer. A template-switch 5' adaptor carrying 12 random nucleotides introduced a unique molecular identifier onto each TCR beta cDNA molecule. Each sample yielded at least 2.5 million CDR3-containing paired-end reads. First-strand cDNA synthesis was performed from all RNA using the Mint cDNA synthesis kit, with priming by a TRBC-specific oligonucleotide. After uracil-DNA glycosylase treatment, a first 18-cycle PCR used universal primers M1SS and BC2_uni_R on all cDNA. The original pipeline was this. For normalization, 1 million high-quality reads, each with a distinct molecular identifier, were randomly selected from each sample. Instead of being binned into consensus sequences, reads that shared molecular identifiers were thrown out. MiTCR, run with a Q25 quality threshold and the strictest error-elimination algorithm, handled CDR3 identification, clonotype clustering and error correction. A nonparametric unseen species model with Euler transformation was used to estimate lower-bound total TCR beta diversity. In-frame beta chains were kept once TCRdb had trimmed the public reads at Q25 with fastp and called clones with MiXCR. All rows with the same CDR3 protein become a single entry with the most common DNA and genes. The V and J calls reflect TCRdb's pipeline rather than the authors' work. The sample includes roughly 900,000 distinct CDR3 sequences, with approximately 49% observed a single time. In total, the top ten clones hold around 15% of the sample.

Donors were 39 systemically healthy Caucasian individuals from Russia aged 6 to 90 years. Each donor gave about 9.7 milliliters of peripheral blood, drawn into EDTA-treated Vacutainer tubes. Ficoll-Paque density-gradient centrifugation was used to isolate PBMCs, with at least 7 million per sample. Trizol reagent was used to extract total RNA from PBMCs, with at least 5.5 micrograms per sample. The percentages of naive CD45RAhigh/CD27high T cells were determined by flow cytometry on a PBMC aliquot from every donor. General conclusions and limits of the study: Estimates of total diversity from one million sequenced T cells were regarded as lower bounds and underestimates. Because profiling used bulk unsorted PBMCs, naive and antigen-experienced compartments could not be compared conclusively. A strong correlation was found between observed TCR beta diversity and the percentage of naive T cells measured by flow cytometry. Compared with the aged group, the long-lived group had more naive CD4+ T cells, fewer expanded clones and increased TCR diversity, suggesting age selection. The CMV infection status of donors was not known, potentially confounding age-related changes in expanded clonotypes. As age increased, observed TCR beta diversity per million T cells dropped in a roughly linear way, and a significant reduction was already evident by age about 40.

The sequence links TRBV28 to TRBJ2-7; TRBD2 lines up with 7 middle nucleotides. The sample comprised blood. The clonotype comes from a man aged 25 to 40 in good health. CDR3 protein: CASIGAGGSRYEQYF. The nucleotide sequence is TGTGCCAGCATAGGGGCCGGGGGGTCTAGATACGAGCAGTACTTC.